This T cell receptor (beta chain) was captured in a study of shared clonotypes between healthy human individuals. About the research overall: Donors, aged 18 to 49, were a couple of women and a few men. Overall study findings and caveats: Only blood was sampled, and tissue TCR repertoires likely differ from blood ones.

Recent vaccinations or acute infections were absent in the healthy HIV-negative adult donors. Between the trimmed V and J ends, which lost 4 bases and 4 bases, there was a span of 13 bases. The CDR3 consists of 14 residues. In germline, CDR1 is MNHEY, CDR2 SMNVEV (reference sequence). The study ran the assay at deep level. Here immunoSEQ multiplex PCR was the method, and the copy in TCRdb shows in-frame clones only, minus some. The table records more than 400,000 clones, more than 65% of them present only once. Comments on this clone: Antigen specificity is unknown.

This receptor was identified in a woman aged 40-49 years in good health. Some clones in this sample may be carry-over from other donors' samples. This chain connects TRBV27 to TRBJ2-5; maybe TRBD2 (6 bases). The sample comprised PBMCs. The CDR3 loop is CASSSTRRGETQYF. In DNA form, the CDR3 reads TGTGCCAGCAGTTCTACTCGGAGGGGAGAGACCCAGTACTTC.